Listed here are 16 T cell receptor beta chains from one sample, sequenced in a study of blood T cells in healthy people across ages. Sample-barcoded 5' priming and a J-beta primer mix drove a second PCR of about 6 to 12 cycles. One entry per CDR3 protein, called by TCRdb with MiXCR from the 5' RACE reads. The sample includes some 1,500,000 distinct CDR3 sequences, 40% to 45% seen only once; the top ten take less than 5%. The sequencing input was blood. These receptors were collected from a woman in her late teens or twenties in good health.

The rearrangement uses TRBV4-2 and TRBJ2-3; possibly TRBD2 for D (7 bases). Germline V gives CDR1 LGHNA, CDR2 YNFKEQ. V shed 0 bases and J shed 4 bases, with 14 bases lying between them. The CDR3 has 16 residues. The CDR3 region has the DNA TGTGCCAGCAGCCAAGATGTGGGGGGGGGCTCAGATACGCAGTATTTT. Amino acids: CASSQDVGGGSDTQYF.

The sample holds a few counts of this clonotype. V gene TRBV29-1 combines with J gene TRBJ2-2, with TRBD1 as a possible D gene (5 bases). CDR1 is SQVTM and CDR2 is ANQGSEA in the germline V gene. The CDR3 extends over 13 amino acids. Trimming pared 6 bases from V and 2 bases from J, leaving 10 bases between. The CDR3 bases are TGCAGCGTAGGACAAGATAACACCGGGGAGCTGTTTTTT. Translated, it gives CSVGQDNTGELFF.

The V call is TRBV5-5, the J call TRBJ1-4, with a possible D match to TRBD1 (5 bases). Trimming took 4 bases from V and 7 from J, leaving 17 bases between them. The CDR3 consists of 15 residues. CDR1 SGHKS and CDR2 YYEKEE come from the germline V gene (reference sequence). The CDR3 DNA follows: TGTGCCAGCAGCCCTCCCGGGGGGGTGGGTGAAAAACTGTTTTTT. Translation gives CASSPPGGVGEKLFF.

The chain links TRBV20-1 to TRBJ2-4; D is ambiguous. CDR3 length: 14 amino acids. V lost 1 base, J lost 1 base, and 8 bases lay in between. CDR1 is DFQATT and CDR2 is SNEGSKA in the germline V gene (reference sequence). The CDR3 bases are TGCAGTGCTAGAGGTTATCAGGCCAAAAACATTCAGTACTTC. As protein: CSARGYQAKNIQYF.

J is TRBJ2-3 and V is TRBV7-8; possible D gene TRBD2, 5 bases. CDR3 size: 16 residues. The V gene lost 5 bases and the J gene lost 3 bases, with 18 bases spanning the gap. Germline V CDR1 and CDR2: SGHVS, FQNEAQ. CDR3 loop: CASSHNSPGLTDTQYF. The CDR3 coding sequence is TGTGCCAGCAGCCACAATAGTCCGGGATTAACAGATACGCAGTATTTT.

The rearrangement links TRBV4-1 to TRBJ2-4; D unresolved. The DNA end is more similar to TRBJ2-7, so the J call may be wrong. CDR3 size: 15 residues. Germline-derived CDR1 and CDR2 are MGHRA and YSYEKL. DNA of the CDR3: TGCGCCAGCAGCCAAGGGGTGGCCTACACCTACGAGCAGTACTTC. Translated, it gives CASSQGVAYTYEQYF.

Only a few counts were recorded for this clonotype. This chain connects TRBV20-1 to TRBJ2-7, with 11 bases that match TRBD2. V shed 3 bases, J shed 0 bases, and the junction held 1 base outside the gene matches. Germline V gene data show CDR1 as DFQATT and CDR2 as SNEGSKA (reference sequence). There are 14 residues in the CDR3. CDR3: CSARTSGASYEQYF. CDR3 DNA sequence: TGCAGTGCTAGGACTAGCGGGGCCTCCTACGAGCAGTACTTC.

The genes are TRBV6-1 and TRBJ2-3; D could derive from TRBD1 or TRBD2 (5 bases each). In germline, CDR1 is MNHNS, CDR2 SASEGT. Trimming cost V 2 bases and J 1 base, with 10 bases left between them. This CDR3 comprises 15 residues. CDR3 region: CASSETRGGTDTQYF. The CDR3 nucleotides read TGTGCCAGCAGTGAAACGAGGGGTGGCACAGATACGCAGTATTTT.

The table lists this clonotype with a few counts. The CDR3 DNA sequence: TGTGCCAGCAGCGTCGACAGGGGGTACTACAATGAGCAGTACTTC. Protein product: CASSVDRGYYNEQYF. This chain joins TRBV7-2 and TRBJ2-7, with 9 bases fitting TRBD1. The CDR3 has 15 residues. With V trimmed by 5 bases and J by 7 bases, 12 bases remained unmatched. Germline CDR1 and CDR2: SGHTA and FQGNSA.

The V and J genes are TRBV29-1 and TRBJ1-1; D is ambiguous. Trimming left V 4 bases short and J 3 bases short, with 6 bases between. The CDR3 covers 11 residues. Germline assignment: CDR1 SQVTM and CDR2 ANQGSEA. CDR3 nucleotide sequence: TGCAGCGTTGTGGGGTACACTGAAGCTTTCTTT. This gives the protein CSVVGYTEAFF.

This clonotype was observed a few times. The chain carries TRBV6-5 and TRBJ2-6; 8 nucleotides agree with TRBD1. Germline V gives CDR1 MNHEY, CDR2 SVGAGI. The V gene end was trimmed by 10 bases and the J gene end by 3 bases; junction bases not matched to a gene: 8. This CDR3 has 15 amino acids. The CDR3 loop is CAIGTGDGGANVLTF. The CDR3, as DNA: TGTGCCATCGGGACAGGCGATGGTGGGGCCAACGTCCTGACTTTC.

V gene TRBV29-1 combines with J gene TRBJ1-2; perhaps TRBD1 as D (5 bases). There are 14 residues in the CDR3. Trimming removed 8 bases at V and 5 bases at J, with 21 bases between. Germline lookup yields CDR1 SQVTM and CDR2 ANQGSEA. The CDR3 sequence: CSIYTGTGLYGYTF. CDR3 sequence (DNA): TGCAGCATATACACCGGGACGGGGTTGTATGGCTACACCTTC.

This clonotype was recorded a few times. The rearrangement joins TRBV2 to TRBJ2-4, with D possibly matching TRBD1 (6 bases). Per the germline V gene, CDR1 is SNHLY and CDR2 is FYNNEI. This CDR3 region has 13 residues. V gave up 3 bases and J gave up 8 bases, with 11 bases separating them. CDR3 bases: TGTGCCAGCAGTGATGGGGGCGCGGACATTCAGTACTTC. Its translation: CASSDGGADIQYF.

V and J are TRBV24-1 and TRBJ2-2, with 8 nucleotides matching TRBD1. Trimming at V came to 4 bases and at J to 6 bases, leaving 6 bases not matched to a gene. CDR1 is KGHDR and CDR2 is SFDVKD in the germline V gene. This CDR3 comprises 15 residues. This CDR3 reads CATSDGQGLSGELFF. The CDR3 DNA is TGTGCCACCAGTGACGGACAGGGATTATCCGGGGAGCTGTTTTTT.

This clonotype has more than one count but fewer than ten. CDR3 region: CASSQGAQREETQYF. The CDR3 DNA follows: TGCGCCAGCAGCCAAGGTGCTCAGCGGGAAGAGACCCAGTACTTC. The chain employs TRBV4-1 and TRBJ2-5; perhaps TRBD2 as D (6 bases). Germline assignment: CDR1 MGHRA and CDR2 YSYEKL. The CDR3 runs to 15 residues. V lost 1 base and J lost 3, with 12 bases in between.

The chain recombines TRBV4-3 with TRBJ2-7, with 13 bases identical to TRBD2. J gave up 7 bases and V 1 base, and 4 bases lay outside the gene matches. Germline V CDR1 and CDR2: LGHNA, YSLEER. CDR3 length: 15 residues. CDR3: CASSQGELAGGEQYF. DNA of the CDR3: TGCGCCAGCAGCCAAGGTGAACTAGCGGGGGGGGAGCAGTACTTC.